The 17 T cell receptor beta chains below all came from one sample that was sequenced in a study of blood T cells in healthy people across ages. A sample-barcoded 5' primer and a J-beta primer mix were used in a second PCR of roughly 7 to 11 cycles. TCRdb reanalysed the 5' RACE reads using MiXCR and keeps one entry per CDR3 protein. The sample carries roughly 1.9 million distinct CDR3 sequences, about two fifths recorded once. Sample: blood. The receptors here all came from a human donor in good health.

The chain carries TRBV5-1 and TRBJ1-2, with D maybe TRBD1 (5 bases). This CDR3 is 13 amino acids long. V lost 5 bases and J lost 5, with 13 bases in between. Germline loops: CDR1 SGHRS, CDR2 YFSETQ. CDR3 region: CASSVGLEYGYTF. The CDR3 DNA reads TGCGCCAGCAGTGTGGGACTGGAATATGGCTACACCTTC.

Written as DNA, the CDR3 is TGTGCCATCAGACCCCTACAGGGGGCCGGAGAGACCCAGTACTTC. Translating gives CAIRPLQGAGETQYF. The chain combines TRBV10-3 with TRBJ2-5; the match to TRBD1 covers 9 bases. Looked up from germline, CDR1 is ENHRY and CDR2 is SYGVKD. J gave up 4 bases and V 6 bases, and 9 bases lay outside the gene matches. CDR3 size: 15 residues.

A few counts support this clonotype. The chain recombines TRBV4-3 with TRBJ2-4, with D unclear. The J call may be mistaken, given a closer DNA end match to TRBJ2-7. The CDR3 runs 14 residues. Germline loops: CDR1 LGHNA, CDR2 YSLEER. The CDR3 loop reads CASSQEMARDEQYF. CDR3 DNA sequence: TGCGCCAGCAGCCAAGAAATGGCTAGGGACGAGCAGTACTTC.

The chain couples TRBV5-6 to TRBJ2-3, with D maybe TRBD2 (6 bases). In germline, CDR1 is SGHDT, CDR2 YYEEEE. V lost 4 bases and J 2 bases, leaving 11 bases between the germline ends. This CDR3 has 14 residues. For the CDR3, the DNA is TGTGCCAGCAGCCCCTGGGACTCCACAGATACGCAGTATTTT. This sequence encodes CASSPWDSTDTQYF.

This clonotype occurred a few times. The V call is TRBV4-3, the J call TRBJ2-3, with a weak D call TRBD1 (6 bases). This CDR3 has 16 amino acids. Per germline, CDR1 LGHNA and CDR2 YSLEER. Between the trimmed V and J ends, which lost 0 bases and 0 bases, there was a span of 10 bases. CDR3 bases: TGCGCCAGCAGCCAAGAGTTGGACAGTAGCACAGATACGCAGTATTTT. Translating gives CASSQELDSSTDTQYF.

This clonotype came up many times. This chain joins TRBV5-1 and TRBJ2-7; 13 nucleotides line up with TRBD2. With 0 bases clipped from V and 3 bases from J, the junction kept 3 bases outside the gene matches. The germline V gene has CDR1 SGHRS and CDR2 YFSETQ. The CDR3 is 16 residues long. In nucleotides, the CDR3 is TGCGCCAGCAGCTTGGTGACTAGCGGGGGGAACTACGAGCAGTACTTC. As protein: CASSLVTSGGNYEQYF.

V is TRBV5-1 and J is TRBJ2-1; 8 nucleotides align to TRBD2. V shed 0 bases and J 4 bases; nucleotides not matched to a gene: 6. From germline, CDR1 is SGHRS and CDR2 YFSETQ. The CDR3 length is 16 residues. CDR3 sequence reads: CASSLVITSGYNEQFF. DNA of the CDR3: TGCGCCAGCAGCTTGGTCATCACTAGCGGTTACAATGAGCAGTTCTTC.

The chain joins TRBV20-1 to TRBJ2-5; D is possibly TRBD1 or TRBD2 (5 bases each). The DNA matches TRBJ2-7 better at its end, which makes the J call doubtful. The CDR3 totals 11 residues. In germline, CDR1 is DFQATT, CDR2 SNEGSKA (reference sequence). The CDR3: CSAGGVYEQYF. For the CDR3, the DNA is TGCAGTGCTGGGGGTGTCTACGAGCAGTACTTC.

The chain employs TRBV7-2 and TRBJ2-4, with 7 bases that match TRBD2. Germline CDR1 reads SGHTA; CDR2 reads FQGNSA. The CDR3 has 20 residues. V shed 1 base and J 0 bases; nucleotides not matched to a gene: 15. The CDR3 loop reads CASSLVAGEHIYLAKNIQYF. In nucleotides, the CDR3 is TGTGCCAGCAGCTTAGTTGCGGGGGAACATATATATTTAGCCAAAAACATTCAGTACTTC.

The rearrangement links TRBV12-3 or TRBV12-4 to TRBJ1-2, with D hard to call. Trimming left V 3 bases short and J 1 base short, with 21 bases between. There are 18 residues in the CDR3. The CDR3 DNA reads TGTGCCAGCAGTTTTCGTGCCAGCATGTCCCCCTTTAACTATGGCTACACCTTC. This encodes CASSFRASMSPFNYGYTF.

The J gene is TRBJ1-2, the V gene TRBV7-2; D is perhaps TRBD1 (5 bases). The length of the CDR3 is 16 residues. The germline CDR1 and CDR2 sequences are SGHTA and FQGNSA. With 1 base removed from V and 5 bases from J, the gap between germline ends came to 17 bases. The CDR3: CASSLGRVRGDYGYTF. The CDR3 nucleotides read TGTGCCAGCAGCTTAGGCAGGGTACGAGGAGATTATGGCTACACCTTC.

The rearrangement links TRBV20-1 to TRBJ2-1; D may be TRBD1 (5 bases). Near its end, the DNA agrees better with TRBJ2-7, so the J call may be wrong. CDR3 size: 14 residues. Germline CDR1 and CDR2: DFQATT and SNEGSKA (reference sequence). The DNA for the CDR3 is TGCAGTGCTAGCGCAGGGTTGACCTACAATGAGCAGTACTTC. Protein sequence: CSASAGLTYNEQYF.

The CDR3 sequence: CASRSAGGIDEQYF. In DNA form, the CDR3 reads TGTGCCAGCAGATCAGCAGGGGGCATCGACGAGCAGTACTTC. V is TRBV2 and J is TRBJ2-7; 8 nucleotides align to TRBD1. Germline V gene lookup returns CDR1 SNHLY and CDR2 FYNNEI. Trimming removed 6 bases from V and 5 bases from J; junction bases left unmatched: 9. The CDR3 runs 14 residues.

Only a few counts were recorded for this clonotype. This chain connects TRBV29-1 to TRBJ2-3; D not certain. Trimming pared 6 bases from V and 6 bases from J, leaving 13 bases between. This CDR3 spans 12 amino acids. Germline lookup yields CDR1 SQVTM and CDR2 ANQGSEA. The CDR3 DNA reads as TGCAGCGTGGCCAGTCAGGCGGATACGCAGTATTTT. Its protein product is CSVASQADTQYF.

This clonotype was picked up many times. The V gene is TRBV5-1, the J gene TRBJ1-2, with 11 bases fitting TRBD1. Germline V gene lookup returns CDR1 SGHRS and CDR2 YFSETQ. J gave up 4 bases and V 1 base, and 3 bases lay outside the gene matches. The CDR3 length is 15 residues. CDR3 protein: CASSLSGTGGYGYTF. In DNA form, the CDR3 reads TGCGCCAGCAGCTTGTCCGGGACAGGGGGCTATGGCTACACCTTC.

DNA of the CDR3: TGTGCCTGGAGTGGGGGGGGAGAGACCCAGTACTTC. It specifies CAWSGGGETQYF. The chain carries TRBV30 and TRBJ2-5; 7 nucleotides agree with TRBD2. This CDR3 is 12 amino acids long. The germline V gene has CDR1 GTSNPN and CDR2 SVGIG (reference sequence). The J segment lost 4 bases and the V segment lost 1 base, leaving 0 bases of the junction unmatched.

The chain recombines TRBV6-6 with TRBJ1-2; a weak D match, TRBD1 (5 bases). V dropped 2 bases and J dropped 1 base, with 17 bases sitting between them. CDR1 and CDR2 (germline): MNHNY, SVGAGI (reference sequence). The CDR3 spans 17 residues. The CDR3 DNA reads TGTGCCAGCAGTTACACCCAAGACAGAAAATTTAACTATGGCTACACCTTC. Translating it yields CASSYTQDRKFNYGYTF.